This T cell receptor beta chain stems from a study of blood T cell repertoires in COVID-19. About the study: In each case, the material was cDNA or gDNA derived from T cells, B-cell-depleted T cells, or PBMCs.

Authors' methods: Reference gene primer amplification in the assay estimated nucleated cell counts. Produced via immunoSEQ multiplex PCR; TCRdb's table is partial and in-frame only. The DNA was the basis for D and trimming; V, J and clone size are from that table. The sample consists of around 140,000 clones, 88% of them appearing once. Trimming pared 8 bases from V and 3 bases from J, leaving 14 bases between. This CDR3 has 14 amino acids. This rearrangement joins TRBV23-1 to TRBJ2-4, with D possibly TRBD1 on 7 matching bases. TRBV23-1 is an ORF for which the function is uncertain. Sequencing was carried out using peripheral blood. The clonotype was recovered from an older man with acute or convalescent COVID-19. DNA for the CDR3: TGCGCCAGCGGAGGGGGCTGTGGCAAAAACATTCAGTACTTC. Translated, it gives CASGGGCGKNIQYF.